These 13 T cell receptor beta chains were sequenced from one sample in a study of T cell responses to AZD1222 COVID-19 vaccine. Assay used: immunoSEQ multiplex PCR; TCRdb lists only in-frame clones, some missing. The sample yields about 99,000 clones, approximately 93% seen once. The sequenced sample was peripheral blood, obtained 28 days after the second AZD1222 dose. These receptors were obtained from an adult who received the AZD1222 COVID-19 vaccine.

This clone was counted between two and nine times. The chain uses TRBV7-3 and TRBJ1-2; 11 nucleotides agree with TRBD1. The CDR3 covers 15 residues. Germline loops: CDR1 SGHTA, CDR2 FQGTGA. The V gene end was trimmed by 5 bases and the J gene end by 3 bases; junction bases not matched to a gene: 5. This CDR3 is CASSQWDRGDYGYTF. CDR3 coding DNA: TGTGCCAGCAGCCAATGGGACAGGGGGGACTATGGCTACACCTTC.

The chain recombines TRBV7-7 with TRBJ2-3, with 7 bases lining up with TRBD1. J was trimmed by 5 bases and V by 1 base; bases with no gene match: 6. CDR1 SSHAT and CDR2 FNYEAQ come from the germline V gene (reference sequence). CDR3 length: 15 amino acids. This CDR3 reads CASSLEGGSGDTQYF. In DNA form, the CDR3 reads TGTGCCAGCAGCTTAGAAGGGGGCTCAGGAGATACGCAGTATTTT.

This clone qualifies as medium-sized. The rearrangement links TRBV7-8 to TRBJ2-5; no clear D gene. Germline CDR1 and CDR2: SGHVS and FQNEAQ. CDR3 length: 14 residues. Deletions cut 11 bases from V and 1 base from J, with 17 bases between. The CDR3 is CASRALFGQETQYF. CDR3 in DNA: TGTGCCTCCCGGGCGCTTTTCGGCCAAGAGACCCAGTACTTC.

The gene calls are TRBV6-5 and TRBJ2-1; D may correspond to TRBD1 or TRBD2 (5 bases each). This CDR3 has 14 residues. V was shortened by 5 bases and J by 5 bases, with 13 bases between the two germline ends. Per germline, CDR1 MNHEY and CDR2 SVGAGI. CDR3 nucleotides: TGTGCCAGCAGTCTCCTTCCGGGGCACAATGAGCAGTTCTTC. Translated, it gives CASSLLPGHNEQFF.

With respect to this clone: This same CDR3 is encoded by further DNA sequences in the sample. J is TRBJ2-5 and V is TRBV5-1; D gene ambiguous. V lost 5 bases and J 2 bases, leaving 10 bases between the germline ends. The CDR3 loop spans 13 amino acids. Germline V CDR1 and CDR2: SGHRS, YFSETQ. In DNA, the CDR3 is TGCGCCAGCAGATCCGGAATACAAGAGACCCAGTACTTC. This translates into CASRSGIQETQYF.

Here the CDR3 reads CASSLKSRSYEQYF. CDR3 sequence (DNA): TGTGCCAGCAGCTTAAAAAGCAGGTCCTACGAGCAGTACTTC. The chain couples TRBV7-9 to TRBJ2-7; D gene uncertain. Trimming removed 2 bases from V and 1 base from J, with 9 bases in between. Germline CDR1 reads SEHNR; CDR2 reads FQNEAQ (reference sequence). The CDR3 totals 14 residues.

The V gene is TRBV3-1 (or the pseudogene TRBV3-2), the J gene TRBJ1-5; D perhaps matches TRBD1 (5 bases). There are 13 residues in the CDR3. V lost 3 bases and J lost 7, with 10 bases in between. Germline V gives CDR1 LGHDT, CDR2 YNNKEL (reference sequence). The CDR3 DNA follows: TGTGCCAGCAGCCAGGGGACTATCCAGCCCCAGCATTTT. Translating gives CASSQGTIQPQHF.

DNA of the CDR3: TGTGCCAGCAGTTCGTACCGACTAGCGGAAAACACCGGGGAGCTGTTTTTT. Protein sequence: CASSSYRLAENTGELFF. This chain links TRBV27 with TRBJ2-2; 9 nucleotides agree with TRBD2. The CDR3 sequence is 17 residues long. Germline loops: CDR1 MNHEY, CDR2 SMNVEV (reference sequence). V shed 4 bases, J shed 2 bases, and the junction held 8 bases outside the gene matches.

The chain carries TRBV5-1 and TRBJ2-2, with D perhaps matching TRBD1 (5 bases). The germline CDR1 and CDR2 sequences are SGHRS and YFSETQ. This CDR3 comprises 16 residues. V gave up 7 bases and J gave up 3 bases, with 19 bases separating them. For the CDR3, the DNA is TGCGCCAGCCAAAAGACGGCAGGGCTACACACCGGGGAGCTGTTTTTT. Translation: CASQKTAGLHTGELFF. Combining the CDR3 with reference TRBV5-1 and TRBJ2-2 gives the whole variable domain KAGVTQTPRYLIKTRGQQVTLSCSPISGHRSVSWYQQTPGQGLQFLFEYFSETQRNKGNFPGRFSGRQFSNSRSEMNVSTLELGDSALYLCASQKTAGLHTGELFFGEGSRLTVL.

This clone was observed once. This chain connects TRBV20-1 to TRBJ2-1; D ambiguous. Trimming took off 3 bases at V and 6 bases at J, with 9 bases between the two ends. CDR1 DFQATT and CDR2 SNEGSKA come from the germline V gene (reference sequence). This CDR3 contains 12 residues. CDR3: CSASSPPNEQFF. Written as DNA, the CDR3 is TGCAGTGCTAGTTCACCTCCCAATGAGCAGTTCTTC.

The CDR3 region is CASSSAGTGGRNEQYF. CDR3 nucleotides: TGTGCCAGCAGTTCGGCGGGGACAGGGGGAAGGAACGAGCAGTACTTC. The chain joins TRBV28 to TRBJ2-7, with 11 nucleotides matching TRBD1. Trimming removed 4 bases from V and 5 bases from J; junction bases left unmatched: 10. Per the germline V gene, CDR1 is MDHEN and CDR2 is SYDVKM. The length of the CDR3 is 16 residues. Combining the CDR3 with reference TRBV28 and TRBJ2-7 gives the whole variable domain DVKVTQSSRYLVKRTGEKVFLECVQDMDHENMFWYRQDPGLGLRLIYFSYDVKMKEKGDIPEGYSVSREKKERFSLILESASTNQTSMYLCASSSAGTGGRNEQYFGPGTRLTVT.

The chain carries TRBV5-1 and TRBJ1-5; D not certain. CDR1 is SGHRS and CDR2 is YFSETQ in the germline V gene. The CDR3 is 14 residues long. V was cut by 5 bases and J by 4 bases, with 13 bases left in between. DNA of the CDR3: TGCGCCAGCAGAAGGGCGTTAGGGAATCAGCCCCAGCATTTT. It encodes CASRRALGNQPQHF.

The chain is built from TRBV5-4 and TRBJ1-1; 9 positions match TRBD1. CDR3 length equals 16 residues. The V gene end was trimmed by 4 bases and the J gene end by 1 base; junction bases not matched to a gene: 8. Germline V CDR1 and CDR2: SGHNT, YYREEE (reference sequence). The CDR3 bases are TGTGCCAGCAGCCGCGGGGGACAGGGTGGGAACACTGAAGCTTTCTTT. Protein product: CASSRGGQGGNTEAFF.